This TCR beta chain was sequenced during a study of shared clonotypes between healthy human individuals. Study-wide results and caveats: Researchers sampled blood only, noting tissue repertoires likely differ. Naive subsets typically showed greater estimated richness than memory subsets. Some clonotypes were shared by all four sorted-subset donors, while others were not shared. The non-shared ones had lower generation probabilities than the shared ones.

On this clone itself: Antigen: not known.

Trimming stripped 4 bases from V and 5 bases from J, with 15 bases between. The CDR3 is 14 residues long. From germline, CDR1 is SGHRS and CDR2 YFSETQ. Deep-level settings were used for running the assay. Libraries were prepared by immunoSEQ multiplex PCR; TCRdb keeps only in-frame clonotypes and omits some of them. In the table there are roughly 1,800,000 clones, roughly 94% of which are singletons. Naive CD8 cells, CD45RO-negative and positively selected for CCR7, excluded terminally differentiated effector memory CD45RA+ cells. This chain joins TRBV5-1 and TRBJ2-5; TRBD2 is a possible D gene (5 bases). The source material was naive CD8+ T cells sorted from blood. The clonotype comes from a man younger than 35 in good health. CDR3 DNA: TGCGCCAGCAGCCTATGGACTCCCGGGGAGACCCAGTACTTC. Residues: CASSLWTPGETQYF.